This TCR beta chain comes out of a study of T cells in localized non-small cell lung cancer. Method: immunoSEQ multiplex PCR; TCRdb's copy keeps in-frame clones and lacks some. The sample consists of about 29,000 clones, roughly 87% of them appearing once. As to this clone: The antigen remains unidentified.

Study observations and caveats: Only one tumor region went through sequencing, so heterogeneity may still be there. Higher blood T cell density tracked longer overall survival. In uninvolved adjacent lung, T cell clonality reached its highest value, exceeding tumor. Adjacent lung tissue had a median approximately 57 of the top 100 clones found in the tumor.

This CDR3 region has 15 residues. The ends lost 5 bases at V and 0 bases at J; junction bases unmatched: 6. CDR1 and CDR2 from the germline V gene are SEHNR and FQNEAQ (reference sequence). The sample in question was peripheral blood, obtained before any cancer treatment. The rearrangement links TRBV7-9 to TRBJ2-7; TRBD1 aligns across 8 bases. The TCR originated in a male donor aged 60 or over with stage I lung adenocarcinoma. The CDR3 nucleotides read TGTGCCAGCAGCGAGGGACAGGTAGGCTCCTACGAGCAGTACTTC. Translated: CASSEGQVGSYEQYF.